This TCR beta chain originates from a study of CD8+ T cells in alopecia areata. Findings and limits, study-wide: Resident alphabeta T cells of normal skin are also sequenced in scalp samples. Clonality in the scalp and expanded CD8+ clones ranked among the top 100 were significantly decreased by tofacitinib.

Concerning this clone: Its target is unknown.

Treatment specified: oral pan-JAK inhibitor, 5-10 mg twice daily. The CDR3 is 18 amino acids. CDR1 and CDR2 (germline): SSHAT, FNYEAQ (reference sequence). V was clipped by 5 bases and J by 8 bases; unmatched bases: 16. cDNA reverse transcribed from extracted RNA served as the sequencing template. The table came from immunoSEQ multiplex PCR; TCRdb's copy has only in-frame clones and leaves some out. Of around 140,000 clones in the sample, 70% to 90% are singletons; the top ten hold 13%. The rearrangement links TRBV7-7 to TRBJ2-1, with 12 bases fitting TRBD2. This TCR derives from a human donor with alopecia areata. This material consisted of CD8+ T cells sorted from blood, taken at week 4, from a patient treated with tofacitinib. DNA for the CDR3: TGTGCCAGCAGCGCTTCCCTAGCGGGGGGGTCTGTTAGGGATGAGCAGTTCTTC. Translation gives CASSASLAGGSVRDEQFF.